This is a list of T cell receptor beta chains from one sample in a study of cytotoxic CD8 clonotypes in ibrutinib-treated CLL. Only in-frame clones appear in the TCRdb table, and some are missing; sequencing was by immunoSEQ multiplex PCR. The sample holds about 200,000 clones; roughly 65% are singletons and the top ten take over 5.5%. The specimen comprised PBMCs, sampled after 12 months of ibrutinib treatment. These receptors were collected from a human donor with chronic lymphocytic leukemia. The CDR3 runs from the conserved cysteine through the conserved F or W. Each record gives: D gene, J gene, clone size, V gene, CDR3 DNA, CDR3 protein. The D gene is left open where the match is weak. A clone size is listed for some rows: how often the clone was seen (once, few, many), or a class if it is expanded.

>NA|TRBJ1-2|NA|TRBV2
TGTGCCAGCAGTGAATGGGGCCAAATCTATGGCTACACCTTC
CASSEWGQIYGYTF
>TRBD2|TRBJ2-7|NA|TRBV14
TGTGCCAGCAGCCCTGGTAGCGGGATTCCCTACGAGCAGTACTTC
CASSPGSGIPYEQYF
>NA|TRBJ2-3|NA|TRBV6-5
TGTGCCAGCAGTTTGAGCAGGTTAACAGATACGCAGTATTTT
CASSLSRLTDTQYF
>TRBD1|TRBJ2-7|few|TRBV6-1
TGTGCCAGCAGAAGTCAGGGGGCCTCCTACGAGCAGTACTTC
CASRSQGASYEQYF
>TRBD2|TRBJ2-1|NA|TRBV27
TGTGCCAGCAGTTCACCCCTGGGACTAGCACCATACAATGAGCAGTTCTTC
CASSSPLGLAPYNEQFF
>NA|TRBJ2-5|NA|TRBV4-3
TGCGCCAGCAGCGTGGGTTTCCAAGAGACCCAGTACTTC
CASSVGFQETQYF
>NA|TRBJ1-6|NA|TRBV15
TGTGCCACCAGCAGAGAGGGTAATTCACCCCTCCACTTT
CATSREGNSPLHF
>NA|TRBJ1-4|NA|TRBV28
TGTGCCACCCCAGACGGATTTAATGAAAAACTGTTTTTT
CATPDGFNEKLFF
>TRBD1|TRBJ1-1|NA|TRBV19
TGTGCCACCACGACAGGGTTTGGCACTGAAGCTTTCTTT
CATTTGFGTEAFF
>NA|TRBJ2-1|NA|TRBV2
TGTGCCAGCTGGGGAGGCTCCTACAATGAGCAGTTCTTC
CASWGGSYNEQFF
>TRBD2|TRBJ2-7|NA|TRBV5-6
TGTGCCAGCAGCTTGTTCGGGACTAGCGGGATGAGCTCCTACGAGCAGTACTTC
CASSLFGTSGMSSYEQYF
>NA|TRBJ2-1|NA|TRBV7-6
TGTGCCAGCAGCCCACACACCCAGGTCGCCCCCTCCGTACTATTGAAGCAGTTCTTC
CASSPHTQVAPSVLLKQFF
>TRBD2|TRBJ2-1|NA|TRBV27
TGTGCCAGCGGGATTAGCGGGGGGGCCTTGAATGAGCAGTTCTTC
CASGISGGALNEQFF
>NA|TRBJ2-1|NA|TRBV9
TGTGCCAGCAGCGTAGTGGTAGCCAGTACTGAGCAGTTCTTC
CASSVVVASTEQFF
>NA|TRBJ2-4|NA|TRBV4-3
TGCGCCAGCAGCCAAGATCGGGCAGGGAAGGACATTCAGTACTTC
CASSQDRAGKDIQYF
>NA|TRBJ1-4|NA|TRBV30
TGTGCCTGGAGTGTCTATGGTACTAATGAAAAACTGTTTTTT
CAWSVYGTNEKLFF
>TRBD2|TRBJ2-2|NA|TRBV14
TGTGCCAGCAGCCGGGAGGGTCGCACCGGGGAGCTGTTTTTT
CASSREGRTGELFF
>TRBD2|TRBJ2-1|NA|TRBV7-9
TGTGCCAGCAGCTCATCAAGGACTAGCGGGACTCCCTCCTACAATGAGCAGTTCTTC
CASSSSRTSGTPSYNEQFF
>TRBD1|TRBJ2-7|NA|TRBV6-5
TGTGCCAGCAGTCCTCCGGGACAGGTGCGGCAGTACTTC
CASSPPGQVRQYF
>TRBD2|TRBJ2-1|NA|TRBV30
TGTGCCTGGAGCGATAGCGGGAGCTCCTACAATGAGCAGTTCTTC
CAWSDSGSSYNEQFF
>NA|TRBJ1-2|NA|TRBV4-2
TGTGCCAGCAGCCAAGTCGCGGGGGGACGGCAAAACTATGGCTACACCTTC
CASSQVAGGRQNYGYTF
>NA|TRBJ1-2|few|TRBV30
TGTGCCTGGAACGGTGGACGAGGCTACACCTTC
CAWNGGRGYTF
>NA|TRBJ2-5|NA|TRBV18
TGTGCCAGCTCACACTTAGGGGTCGGGGAGACCCAGTACTTC
CASSHLGVGETQYF
>TRBD1|TRBJ2-1|few|TRBV28
TGTGCCAGCAGGCCAACGACAGGGGTTTCTCACTACAATGAGCAGTTCTTC
CASRPTTGVSHYNEQFF
>TRBD2|TRBJ2-1|NA|TRBV5-6
TGTGCCAGCAGCCCGCTCGGGACTAGCGGAGGCTCCTACAATGAGCAGTTCTTC
CASSPLGTSGGSYNEQFF
>NA|TRBJ1-5|NA|TRBV30
TGTGCCTGGAGTACCTCAGGGTATCAGCCCCAGCATTTT
CAWSTSGYQPQHF
>NA|TRBJ1-6|NA|TRBV18
TGTGCCAGCTCACCCGGGCGAGGGGGTGATTCACCCCTCCACTTT
CASSPGRGGDSPLHF
>TRBD1|TRBJ1-2|NA|TRBV7-3
TGTGCCAGCAGCTTAGACAGGGCCTATGGCTACACCTTC
CASSLDRAYGYTF
>NA|TRBJ2-7|NA|TRBV4-1
TGCGCCAGCAGCCAAGGCTGGGACTCCTCCTACGATGAGCAGTACTTC
CASSQGWDSSYDEQYF
>NA|TRBJ1-1|NA|TRBV7-2
TGTGCCAGCAGCAAAGGACTGAACACTGAAGCTTTCTTT
CASSKGLNTEAFF
>NA|TRBJ1-2|NA|TRBV7-2
TGTGCCAGCAGTCCTCGACAGCAACATGGCTACACCTTC
CASSPRQQHGYTF
>TRBD1|TRBJ1-1|once|TRBV11-1
TGTGCCAGCAGCTTAGGGGACAGCCAAAAAGCTTTCTTT
CASSLGDSQKAFF
>NA|TRBJ2-1|NA|TRBV11-3
TGTGCCAGCAGCTTAGCGGGCTCCCCCGAGCAGTTCTTC
CASSLAGSPEQFF
>TRBD1|TRBJ2-7|NA|TRBV18
TGTGCCAGCTCACTCAGTGGGACAGGTTCCTACGAGCAGTACTTC
CASSLSGTGSYEQYF
>NA|TRBJ2-4|NA|TRBV5-1
TGCGCCAGCAGCTTGGATATAGGCAAAAACATTCAGTACTTC
CASSLDIGKNIQYF
>TRBD1|TRBJ1-1|NA|TRBV7-9
TGTGCCAGCAGTTCAACAGGGGGCAAGACTGAAGCTTTCTTT
CASSSTGGKTEAFF
>NA|TRBJ2-6|NA|TRBV11-3
TGTGCCAGCAGCTCGTCTTTCGGGGGGGCCAACGTCCTGACTTTC
CASSSSFGGANVLTF